Given below is one TCR beta chain in context. V lost 7 bases to trimming and J lost 4 bases; unmatched junction nucleotides: 7. In germline, CDR1 is SNHLY, CDR2 FYNNEI. The CDR3 is made up of 15 amino acids. The sample originates from a study of blood T cell repertoires in COVID-19. Participants were placed into cohorts based on the clinical history they reported. The protocol was immunoSEQ multiplex PCR, while the TCRdb copy is restricted to in-frame clones and leaves out a portion. The profile shows about half a million clones, roughly nine tenths of them singletons. The sequencing input was PBMCs or T cells enriched from blood (not recorded which). This clonotype originated in a woman between 55 and 75 years old who had recovered from COVID-19. The V call is TRBV2, the J call TRBJ2-1; 10 bases map to TRBD2. The DNA for the CDR3 is TGTGCCAGCACCGAACGGACTAGCGGTTACAATGAGCAGTTCTTC. This gives the protein CASTERTSGYNEQFF.